A selection of T cell receptor beta chains follows, all from one sample in a study of CD8 T cell repertoires and HIV-1 epitope variants. These receptors' antigens are unknown. Assay: immunoSEQ multiplex PCR; the TCRdb copy retains only in-frame clones and omits some. The sample lists more than 5,000 clones; around 62% were seen once. Sequencing was performed on cultured CD8+ T cells derived from PBMCs. These receptor sequences come from a male donor with HIV. CDR3s include the opening cysteine and the closing phenylalanine or tryptophan. D genes are given only for firm matches. Where a row states a size, it is once, few, many or the class of an expanded clone; other rows omit it.

V	size	D	J	CDR3	DNA
TRBV18	NA	NA	TRBJ2-7	CASSQPGSATGYEQYF	TGTGCCAGCTCCCAACCAGGTTCAGCGACCGGCTACGAGCAGTACTTC
TRBV27	once	NA	TRBJ2-1	CASSSAASSYNEQFF	TGTGCCAGCAGCTCAGCGGCCAGCTCCTACAATGAGCAGTTCTTC
TRBV5-4	NA	NA	TRBJ1-4	CASSPGDGGNEKLFF	TGTGCCAGCAGCCCGGGGGACGGGGGTAATGAAAAACTGTTTTTT
TRBV5-6	once	NA	TRBJ1-6	CASSPSGLGNSPLHF	TGTGCCAGCAGCCCTTCCGGACTGGGAAATTCACCCCTCCACTTT
TRBV4-2	NA	NA	TRBJ1-1	CASSSFSGTVNTEAFF	TGTGCCAGCAGCTCCTTCTCCGGGACGGTGAACACTGAAGCTTTCTTT
TRBV7-9	NA	NA	TRBJ1-4	CASSPARDKGEKLFF	TGTGCCAGCAGCCCGGCCCGGGACAAGGGTGAAAAACTGTTTTTT
TRBV6-1	few	NA	TRBJ2-7	CASSDQGSSYEQYF	TGTGCCAGCAGTGATCAGGGAAGCTCCTACGAGCAGTACTTC
TRBV19	NA	NA	TRBJ1-2	CATGYMNGYTF	TGTGCCACCGGATACATGAATGGCTACACCTTC
TRBV5-6	NA	NA	TRBJ2-7	CASSLLALDGSYEQYF	TGTGCCAGCAGCTTGTTGGCCCTCGACGGCTCCTACGAGCAGTACTTC
TRBV28	NA	NA	TRBJ2-5	CASSSPDMSQETQYF	TGTGCCAGCAGTTCCCCTGACATGTCCCAAGAGACCCAGTACTTC
TRBV9	NA	TRBD2	TRBJ2-3	CASSGLAGSTDTQYF	TGTGCCAGCAGCGGGCTAGCGGGGAGCACAGATACGCAGTATTTT